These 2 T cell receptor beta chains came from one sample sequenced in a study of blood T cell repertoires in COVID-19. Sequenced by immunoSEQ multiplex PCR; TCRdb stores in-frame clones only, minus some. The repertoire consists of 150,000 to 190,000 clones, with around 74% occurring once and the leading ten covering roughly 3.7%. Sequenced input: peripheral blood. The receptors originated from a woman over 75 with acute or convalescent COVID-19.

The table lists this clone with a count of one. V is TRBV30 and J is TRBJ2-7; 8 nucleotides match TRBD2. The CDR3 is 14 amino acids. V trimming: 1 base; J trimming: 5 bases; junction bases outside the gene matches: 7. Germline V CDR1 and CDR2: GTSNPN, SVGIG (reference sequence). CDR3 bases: TGTGCCTGGAGTGACCGGGGGGGGTCGGACGAGCAGTACTTC. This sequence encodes CAWSDRGGSDEQYF.

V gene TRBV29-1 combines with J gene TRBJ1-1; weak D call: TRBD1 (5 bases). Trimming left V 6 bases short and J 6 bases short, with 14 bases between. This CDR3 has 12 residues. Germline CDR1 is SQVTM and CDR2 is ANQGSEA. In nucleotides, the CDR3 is TGCAGCGTGGGCAGGGAGTACGCTGAAGCTTTCTTT. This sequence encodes CSVGREYAEAFF.